Each of the 2 T cell receptor beta chains below was sequenced from the same sample in a study of cytomegalovirus exposure and HLA in healthy donors. Sequenced by immunoSEQ multiplex PCR; TCRdb stores in-frame clones only, minus some. The sample yields under 200,000 clones, approximately 96% seen once. Sequencing was performed on PBMCs. These receptors originate from a woman between 18 and 29 years old in good health and CMV-seronegative.

This clone was found once. The chain has TRBV10-2 and TRBJ2-1; TRBD1 matches 7 bases. CDR3 length: 13 amino acids. Germline CDR1 WSHSY, CDR2 SAAADI. The V gene end was trimmed by 8 bases and the J gene end by 7 bases; junction bases not matched to a gene: 8. CDR3 sequence reads: CASVTGAGNEQFF. CDR3 bases: TGCGCCAGCGTTACAGGGGCCGGGAATGAGCAGTTCTTC.

V gene TRBV6-1 combines with J gene TRBJ1-2; D uncertain. The ends were cut back, 2 bases at V and 4 bases at J, with 5 bases in the middle. The germline gives CDR1 MNHNS, CDR2 SASEGT. CDR3 length equals 12 residues. The DNA for the CDR3 is TGTGCCAGCAGTGAATCCCTCTATGGCTACACCTTC. The encoded protein is CASSESLYGYTF.